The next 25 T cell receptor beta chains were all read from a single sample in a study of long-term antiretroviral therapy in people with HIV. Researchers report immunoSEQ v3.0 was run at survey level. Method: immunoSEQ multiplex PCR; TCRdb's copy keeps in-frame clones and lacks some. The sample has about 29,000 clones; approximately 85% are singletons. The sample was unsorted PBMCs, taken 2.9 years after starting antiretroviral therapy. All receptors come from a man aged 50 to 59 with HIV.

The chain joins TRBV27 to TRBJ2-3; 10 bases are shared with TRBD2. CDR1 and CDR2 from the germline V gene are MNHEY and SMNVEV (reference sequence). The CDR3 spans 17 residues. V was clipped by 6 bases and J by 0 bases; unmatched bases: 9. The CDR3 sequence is CASSQGPSGGSTDTQYF. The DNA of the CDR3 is TGTGCCAGCAGCCAGGGACCTAGCGGGGGCAGCACAGATACGCAGTATTTT.

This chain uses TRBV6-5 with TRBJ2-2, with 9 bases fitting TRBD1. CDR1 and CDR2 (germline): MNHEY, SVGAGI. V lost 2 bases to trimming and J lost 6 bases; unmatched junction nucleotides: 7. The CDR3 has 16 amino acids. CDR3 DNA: TGTGCCAGCAGTTACGGCGCGGGACAGGGACCCGGGGAGCTGTTTTTT. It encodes CASSYGAGQGPGELFF.

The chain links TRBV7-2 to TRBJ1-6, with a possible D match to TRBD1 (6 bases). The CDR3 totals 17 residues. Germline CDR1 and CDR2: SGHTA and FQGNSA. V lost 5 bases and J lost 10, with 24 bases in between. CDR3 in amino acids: CASSPGGAGPVGSPLHF. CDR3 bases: TGTGCCAGCAGCCCGGGGGGGGCAGGCCCGGTGGGGTCACCCCTCCACTTT.

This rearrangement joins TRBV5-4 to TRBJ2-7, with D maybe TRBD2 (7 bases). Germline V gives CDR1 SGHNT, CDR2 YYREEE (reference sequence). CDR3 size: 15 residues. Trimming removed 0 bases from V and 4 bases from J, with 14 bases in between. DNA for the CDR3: TGTGCCAGCAGCTTGGATGGGGGGGCCCCTTACGAGCAGTACTTC. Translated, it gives CASSLDGGAPYEQYF.

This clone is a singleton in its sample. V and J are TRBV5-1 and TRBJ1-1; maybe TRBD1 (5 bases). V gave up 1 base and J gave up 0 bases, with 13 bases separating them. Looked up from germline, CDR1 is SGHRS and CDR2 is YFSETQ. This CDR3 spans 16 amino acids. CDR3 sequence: CASSLPLTDMNTEAFF. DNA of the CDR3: TGCGCCAGCAGCTTGCCTCTGACGGACATGAACACTGAAGCTTTCTTT. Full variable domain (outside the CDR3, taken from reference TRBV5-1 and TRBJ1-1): KAGVTQTPRYLIKTRGQQVTLSCSPISGHRSVSWYQQTPGQGLQFLFEYFSETQRNKGNFPGRFSGRQFSNSRSEMNVSTLELGDSALYLCASSLPLTDMNTEAFFGQGTRLTVV.

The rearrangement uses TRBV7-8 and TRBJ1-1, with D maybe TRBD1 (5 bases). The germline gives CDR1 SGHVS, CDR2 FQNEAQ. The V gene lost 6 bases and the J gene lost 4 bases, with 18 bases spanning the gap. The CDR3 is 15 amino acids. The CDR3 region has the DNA TGTGCCAGCAGTTTACTGGGCCAGGGAGGCACTGAAGCTTTCTTT. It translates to CASSLLGQGGTEAFF.

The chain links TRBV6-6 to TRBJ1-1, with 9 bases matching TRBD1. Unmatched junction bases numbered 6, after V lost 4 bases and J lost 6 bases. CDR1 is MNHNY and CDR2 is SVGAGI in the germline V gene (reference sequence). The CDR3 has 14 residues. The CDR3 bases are TGTGCCAGCAGTTTCGGACAGGGGAGGCCTGAAGCTTTCTTT. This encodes CASSFGQGRPEAFF.

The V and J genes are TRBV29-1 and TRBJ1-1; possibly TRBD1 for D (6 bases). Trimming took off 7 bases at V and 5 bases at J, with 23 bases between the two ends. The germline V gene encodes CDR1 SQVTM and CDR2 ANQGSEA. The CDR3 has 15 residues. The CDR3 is CSALGTARGGTEAFF. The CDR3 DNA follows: TGCAGCGCCCTAGGGACCGCTAGGGGGGGGACTGAAGCTTTCTTT.

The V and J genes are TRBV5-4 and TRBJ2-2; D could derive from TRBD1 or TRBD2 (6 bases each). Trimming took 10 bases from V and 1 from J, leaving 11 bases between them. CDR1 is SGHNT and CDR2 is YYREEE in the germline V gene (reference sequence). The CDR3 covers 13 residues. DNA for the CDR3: TGTGCCCTTAGGGGGGAGAACACCGGGGAGCTGTTTTTT. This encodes CALRGENTGELFF.

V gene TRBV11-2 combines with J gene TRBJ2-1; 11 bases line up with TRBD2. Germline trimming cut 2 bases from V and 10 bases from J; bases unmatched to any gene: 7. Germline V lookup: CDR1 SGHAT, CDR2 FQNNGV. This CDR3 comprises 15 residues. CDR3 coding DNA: TGTGCCAGCAGCTTACAACTAGCGGGGGTTGGGGAGCAGTTCTTC. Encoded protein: CASSLQLAGVGEQFF.

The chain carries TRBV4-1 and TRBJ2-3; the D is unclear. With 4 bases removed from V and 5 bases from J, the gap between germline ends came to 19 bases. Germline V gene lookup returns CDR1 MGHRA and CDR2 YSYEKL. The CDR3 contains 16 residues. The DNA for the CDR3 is TGCGCCAGCAGCCTCCGCCCGGACGTGAACGAAGATACGCAGTATTTT. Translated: CASSLRPDVNEDTQYF.

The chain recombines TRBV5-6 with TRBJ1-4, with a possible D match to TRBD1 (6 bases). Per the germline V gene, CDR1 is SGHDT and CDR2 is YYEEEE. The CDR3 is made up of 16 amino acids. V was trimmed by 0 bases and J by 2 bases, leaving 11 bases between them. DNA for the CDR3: TGTGCCAGCAGCTTGGGGCAGGGGATGACTAATGAAAAACTGTTTTTT. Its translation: CASSLGQGMTNEKLFF.

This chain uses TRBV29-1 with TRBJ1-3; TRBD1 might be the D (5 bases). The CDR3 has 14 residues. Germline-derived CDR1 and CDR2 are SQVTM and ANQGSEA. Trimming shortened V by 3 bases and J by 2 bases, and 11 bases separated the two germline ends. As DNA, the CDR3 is TGCAGCGTTGAGGGGGGAGAAGCTGGAAACACCATATATTTT. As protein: CSVEGGEAGNTIYF.

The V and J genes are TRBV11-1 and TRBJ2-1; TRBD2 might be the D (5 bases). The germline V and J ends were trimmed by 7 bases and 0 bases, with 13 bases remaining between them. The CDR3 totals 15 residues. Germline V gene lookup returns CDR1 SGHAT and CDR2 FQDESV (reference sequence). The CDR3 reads CASNPAGSSYNEQFF. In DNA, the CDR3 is TGTGCCAGCAACCCGGCGGGCAGCTCCTACAATGAGCAGTTCTTC.

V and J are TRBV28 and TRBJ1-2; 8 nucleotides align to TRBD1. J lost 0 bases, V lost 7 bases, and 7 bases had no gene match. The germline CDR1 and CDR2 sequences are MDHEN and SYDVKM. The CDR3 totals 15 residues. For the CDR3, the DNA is TGTGCCAGCACTCTCAGGGGGCCCACTAACTATGGCTACACCTTC. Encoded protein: CASTLRGPTNYGYTF.

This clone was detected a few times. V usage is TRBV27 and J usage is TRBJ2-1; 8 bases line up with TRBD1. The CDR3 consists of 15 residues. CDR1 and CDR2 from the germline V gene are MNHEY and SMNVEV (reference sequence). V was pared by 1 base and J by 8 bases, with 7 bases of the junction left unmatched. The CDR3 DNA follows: TGTGCCAGCAGTTTATGGACAGGGTCCGTCGATGAGCAGTTCTTC. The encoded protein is CASSLWTGSVDEQFF.

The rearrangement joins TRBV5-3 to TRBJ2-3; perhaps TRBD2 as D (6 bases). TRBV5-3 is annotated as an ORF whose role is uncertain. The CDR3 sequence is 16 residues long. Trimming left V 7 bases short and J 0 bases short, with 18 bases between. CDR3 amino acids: CARSEGTLTSTDTQYF. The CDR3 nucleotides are TGTGCCAGATCCGAGGGGACTTTAACTAGCACAGATACGCAGTATTTT.

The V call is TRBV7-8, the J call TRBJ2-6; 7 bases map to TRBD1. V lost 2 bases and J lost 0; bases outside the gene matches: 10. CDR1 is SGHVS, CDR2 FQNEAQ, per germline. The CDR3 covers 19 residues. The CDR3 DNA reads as TGTGCCAGCAGCTTACCTCGGGACAGCGGCGACTCTGGGGCCAACGTCCTGACTTTC. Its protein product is CASSLPRDSGDSGANVLTF.

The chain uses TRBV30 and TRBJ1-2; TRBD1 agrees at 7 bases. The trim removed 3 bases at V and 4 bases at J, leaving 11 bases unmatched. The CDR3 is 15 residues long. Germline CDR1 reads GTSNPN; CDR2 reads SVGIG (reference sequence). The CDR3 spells CAWRLGPGGVYGYTF. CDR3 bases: TGTGCCTGGAGGCTCGGTCCAGGGGGAGTCTATGGCTACACCTTC.

The CDR3 is CASSSNQGKVKFF. The CDR3 bases are TGTGCCAGCAGCTCAAACCAGGGGAAAGTAAAGTTCTTC. The gene calls are TRBV7-2 and TRBJ2-1; a possible D gene is TRBD1 (6 bases). Germline V gene lookup returns CDR1 SGHTA and CDR2 FQGNSA. The CDR3 has 13 residues. V was trimmed by 4 bases and J by 14 bases, leaving 18 bases between them.

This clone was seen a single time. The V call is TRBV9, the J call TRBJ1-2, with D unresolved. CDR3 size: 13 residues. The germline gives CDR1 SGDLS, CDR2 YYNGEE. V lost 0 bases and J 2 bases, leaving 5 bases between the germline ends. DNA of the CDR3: TGTGCCAGCAGCGTAGGAGTAAACTATGGCTACACCTTC. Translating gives CASSVGVNYGYTF. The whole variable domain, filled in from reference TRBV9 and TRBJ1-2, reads DSGVTQTPKHLITATGQRVTLRCSPRSGDLSVYWYQQSLDQGLQFLIQYYNGEERAKGNILERFSAQQFPDLHSELNLSSLELGDSALYFCASSVGVNYGYTFGSGTRLTVV.

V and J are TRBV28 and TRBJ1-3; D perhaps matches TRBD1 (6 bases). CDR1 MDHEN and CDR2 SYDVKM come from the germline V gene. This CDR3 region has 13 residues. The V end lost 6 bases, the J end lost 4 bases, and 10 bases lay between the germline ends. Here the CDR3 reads CASRQTGGNTIYF. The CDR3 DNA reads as TGTGCCAGCAGGCAAACAGGGGGAAACACCATATATTTT.

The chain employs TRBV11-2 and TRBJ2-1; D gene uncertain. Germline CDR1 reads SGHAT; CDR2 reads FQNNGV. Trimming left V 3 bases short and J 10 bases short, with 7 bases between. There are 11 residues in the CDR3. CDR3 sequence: CASSLRQEQFF. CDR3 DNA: TGTGCCAGCAGCTTGCGCCAGGAGCAGTTCTTC.

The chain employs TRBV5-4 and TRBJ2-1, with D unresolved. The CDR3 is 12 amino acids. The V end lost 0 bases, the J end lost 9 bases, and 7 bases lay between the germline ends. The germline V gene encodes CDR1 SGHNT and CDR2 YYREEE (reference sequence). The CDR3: CASSLGDFEQFF. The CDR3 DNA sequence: TGTGCCAGCAGCTTGGGGGATTTTGAGCAGTTCTTC.

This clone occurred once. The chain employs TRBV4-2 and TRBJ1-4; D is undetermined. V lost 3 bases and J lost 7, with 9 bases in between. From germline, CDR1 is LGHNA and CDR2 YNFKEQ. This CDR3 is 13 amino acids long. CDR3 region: CASSQRYGEKLFF. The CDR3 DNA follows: TGTGCCAGCAGCCAGAGGTATGGTGAAAAACTGTTTTTT.